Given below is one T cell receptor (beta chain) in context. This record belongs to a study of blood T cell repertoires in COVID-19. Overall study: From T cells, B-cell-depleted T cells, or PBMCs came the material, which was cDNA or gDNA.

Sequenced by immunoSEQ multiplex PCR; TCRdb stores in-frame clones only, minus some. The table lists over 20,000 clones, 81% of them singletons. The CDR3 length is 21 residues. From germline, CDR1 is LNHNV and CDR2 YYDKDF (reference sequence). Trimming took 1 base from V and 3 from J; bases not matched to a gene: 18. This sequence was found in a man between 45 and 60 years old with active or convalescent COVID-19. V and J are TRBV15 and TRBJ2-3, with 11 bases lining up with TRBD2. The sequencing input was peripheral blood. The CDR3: CATSRGRGLAGLGTETDTQYF. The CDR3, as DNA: TGTGCCACCAGCAGAGGGCGTGGACTAGCGGGCCTCGGAACAGAAACAGATACGCAGTATTTT.